This paragraph reports one T cell receptor (beta chain). What it binds is not known. TCRdb keeps only in-frame clones here, not all; method: immunoSEQ multiplex PCR. Among around 140,000 clones listed, less than 95% were seen once. The V and J ends lost 1 base and 0 bases, in that order; junction bases with no gene match: 1. CDR3 length: 15 residues. The germline V gene encodes CDR1 MNHEY and CDR2 SVGEGT. The sample originates from a study of T cell responses to AZD1222 COVID-19 vaccine. Study-wide results and caveats: Nearly half of unique spike-specific TCRs reportedly avoided B.1.351 and B.1.1.7 mutated regions.

The receptor was derived from an adult in good health. The sequencing used peripheral blood, collected on day 0 of AZD1222 vaccination. The chain combines TRBV6-2 or TRBV6-3 with TRBJ1-1; 8 nucleotides agree with TRBD1. Here the CDR3 reads CASSYLDRVNTEAFF. CDR3 nucleotides: TGTGCCAGCAGTTACTTGGACAGGGTGAACACTGAAGCTTTCTTT.